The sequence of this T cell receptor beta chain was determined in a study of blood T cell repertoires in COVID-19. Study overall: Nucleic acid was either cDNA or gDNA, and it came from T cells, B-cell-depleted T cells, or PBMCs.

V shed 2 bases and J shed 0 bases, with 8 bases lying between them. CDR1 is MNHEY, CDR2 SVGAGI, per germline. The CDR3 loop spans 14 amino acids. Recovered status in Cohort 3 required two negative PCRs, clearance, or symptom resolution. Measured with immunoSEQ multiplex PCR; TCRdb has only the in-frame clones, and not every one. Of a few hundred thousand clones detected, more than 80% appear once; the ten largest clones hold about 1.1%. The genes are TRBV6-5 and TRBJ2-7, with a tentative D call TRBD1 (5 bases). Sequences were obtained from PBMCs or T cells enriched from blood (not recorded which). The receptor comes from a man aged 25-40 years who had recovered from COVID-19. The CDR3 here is CASSYHTGSYEQYF. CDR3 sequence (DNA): TGTGCCAGCAGTTACCATACAGGCTCCTACGAGCAGTACTTC.